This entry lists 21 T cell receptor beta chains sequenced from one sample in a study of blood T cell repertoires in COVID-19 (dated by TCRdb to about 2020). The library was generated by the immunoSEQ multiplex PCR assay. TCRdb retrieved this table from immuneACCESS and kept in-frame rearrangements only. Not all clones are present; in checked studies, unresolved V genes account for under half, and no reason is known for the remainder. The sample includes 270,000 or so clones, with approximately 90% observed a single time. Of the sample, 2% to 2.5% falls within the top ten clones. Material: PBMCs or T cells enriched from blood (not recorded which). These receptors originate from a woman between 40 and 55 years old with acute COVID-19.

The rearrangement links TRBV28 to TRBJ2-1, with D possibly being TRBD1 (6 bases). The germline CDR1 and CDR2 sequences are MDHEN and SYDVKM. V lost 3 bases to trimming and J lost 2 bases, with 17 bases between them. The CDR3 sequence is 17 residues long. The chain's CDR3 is CASSFVLSGTPYNEQFF. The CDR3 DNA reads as TGTGCCAGCAGTTTCGTCCTCTCCGGGACACCCTACAATGAGCAGTTCTTC.

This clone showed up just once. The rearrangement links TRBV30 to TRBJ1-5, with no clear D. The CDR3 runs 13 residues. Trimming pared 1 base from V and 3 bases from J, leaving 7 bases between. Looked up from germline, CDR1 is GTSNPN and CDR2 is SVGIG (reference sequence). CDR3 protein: CAWSGGFNQPQHF. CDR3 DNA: TGTGCCTGGAGTGGAGGGTTCAATCAGCCCCAGCATTTT.

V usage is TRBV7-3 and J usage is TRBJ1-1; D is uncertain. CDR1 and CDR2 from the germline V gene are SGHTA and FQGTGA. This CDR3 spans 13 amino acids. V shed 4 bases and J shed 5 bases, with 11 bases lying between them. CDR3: CASSSSGGTEAFF. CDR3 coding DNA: TGTGCCAGCAGCTCGTCGGGAGGGACTGAAGCTTTCTTT. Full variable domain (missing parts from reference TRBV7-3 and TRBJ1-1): GAGVSQTPSNKVTEKGKYVELRCDPISGHTALYWYRQSLGQGPEFLIYFQGTGAADDSGLPNDRFFAVRPEGSVSTLKIQRTERGDSAVYLCASSSSGGTEAFFGQGTRLTVV.

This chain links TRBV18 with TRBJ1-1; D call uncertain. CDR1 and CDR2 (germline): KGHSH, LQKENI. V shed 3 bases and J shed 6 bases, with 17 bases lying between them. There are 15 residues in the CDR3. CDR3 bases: TGTGCCAGCTCACCCCGGGTTTCGGGGTTCCCTGAAGCTTTCTTT. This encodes CASSPRVSGFPEAFF.

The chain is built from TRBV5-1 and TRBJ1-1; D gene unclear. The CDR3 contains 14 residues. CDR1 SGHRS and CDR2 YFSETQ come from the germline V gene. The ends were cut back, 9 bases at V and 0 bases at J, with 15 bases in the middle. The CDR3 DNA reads TGCGCCACCAGTCAATTCGGGATGAACACTGAAGCTTTCTTT. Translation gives CATSQFGMNTEAFF.

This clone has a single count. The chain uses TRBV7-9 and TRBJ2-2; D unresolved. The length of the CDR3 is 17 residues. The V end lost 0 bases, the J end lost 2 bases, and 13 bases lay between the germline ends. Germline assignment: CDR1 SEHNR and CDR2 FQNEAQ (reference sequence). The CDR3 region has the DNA TGTGCCAGCAGCTTAGCCTCGGTCGCACTTAACACCGGGGAGCTGTTTTTT. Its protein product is CASSLASVALNTGELFF.

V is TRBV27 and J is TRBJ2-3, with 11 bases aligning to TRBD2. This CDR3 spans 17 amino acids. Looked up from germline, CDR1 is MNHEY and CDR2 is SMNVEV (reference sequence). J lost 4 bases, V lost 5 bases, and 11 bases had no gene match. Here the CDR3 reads CASSPLKTSGSADTQYF. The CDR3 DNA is TGTGCCAGCAGTCCCCTAAAAACTAGCGGGAGCGCAGATACGCAGTATTTT.

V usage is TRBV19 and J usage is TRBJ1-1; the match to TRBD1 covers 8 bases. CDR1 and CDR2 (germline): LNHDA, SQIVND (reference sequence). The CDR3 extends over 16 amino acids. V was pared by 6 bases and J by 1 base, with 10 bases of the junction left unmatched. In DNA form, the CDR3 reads TGTGCCAGTAGCCTTCGTCCAGGGGGCGGGAACACTGAAGCTTTCTTT. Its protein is CASSLRPGGGNTEAFF.

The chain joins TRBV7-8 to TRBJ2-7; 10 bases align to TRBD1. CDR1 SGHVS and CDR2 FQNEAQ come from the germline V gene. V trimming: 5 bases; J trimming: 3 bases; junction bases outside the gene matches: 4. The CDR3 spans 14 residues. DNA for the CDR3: TGTGCCAGCAGCCTTGGGGACAGGGGCTACGAGCAGTACTTC. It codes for CASSLGDRGYEQYF.

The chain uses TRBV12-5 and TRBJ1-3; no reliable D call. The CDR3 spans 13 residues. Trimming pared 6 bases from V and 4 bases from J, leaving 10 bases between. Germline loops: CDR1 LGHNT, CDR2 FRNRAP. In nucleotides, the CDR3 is TGTGCTAGTGGCTCAGGAGGAGGAAACACCATATATTTT. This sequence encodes CASGSGGGNTIYF.

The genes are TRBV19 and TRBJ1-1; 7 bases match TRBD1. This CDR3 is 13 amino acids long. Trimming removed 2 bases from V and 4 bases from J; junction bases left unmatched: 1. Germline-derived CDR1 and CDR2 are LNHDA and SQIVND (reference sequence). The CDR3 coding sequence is TGTGCCAGTAGTATACAGGGGGGCACTGAAGCTTTCTTT. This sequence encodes CASSIQGGTEAFF.

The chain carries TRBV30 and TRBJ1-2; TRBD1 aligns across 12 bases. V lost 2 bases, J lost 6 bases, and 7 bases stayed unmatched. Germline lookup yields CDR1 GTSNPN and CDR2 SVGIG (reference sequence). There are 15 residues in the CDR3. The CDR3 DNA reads TGTGCCTGGAGTCCGCCGGGACAGGGGGCCCATGGCTACACCTTC. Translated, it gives CAWSPPGQGAHGYTF.

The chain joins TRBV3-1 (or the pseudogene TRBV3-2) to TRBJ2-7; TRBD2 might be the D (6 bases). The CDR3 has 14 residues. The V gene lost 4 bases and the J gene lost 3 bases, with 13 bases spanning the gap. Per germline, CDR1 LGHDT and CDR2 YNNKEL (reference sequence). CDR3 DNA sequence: TGTGCCAGCAGCCTCCTACCGACTAGCTACGAGCAGTACTTC. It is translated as CASSLLPTSYEQYF.

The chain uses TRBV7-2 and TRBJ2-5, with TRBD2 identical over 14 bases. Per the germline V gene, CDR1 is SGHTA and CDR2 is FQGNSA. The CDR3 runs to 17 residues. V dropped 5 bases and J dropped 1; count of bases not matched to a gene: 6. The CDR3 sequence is CASSPGTSGRVQETQYF. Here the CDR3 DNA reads TGTGCCAGCAGCCCCGGGACTAGCGGGAGAGTCCAAGAGACCCAGTACTTC.

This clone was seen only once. The CDR3 coding sequence is TGTGCCAGCAGTTACAGTGCTAGCTTTTCGTACGAGCAGTACTTC. Amino acids: CASSYSASFSYEQYF. The rearrangement uses TRBV6-2 or TRBV6-3 and TRBJ2-7; D might be TRBD2 (5 bases). Germline-derived CDR1 and CDR2 are MNHEY and SVGEGT. The CDR3 contains 15 residues. The germline V and J ends were trimmed by 2 bases and 4 bases, with 15 bases remaining between them.

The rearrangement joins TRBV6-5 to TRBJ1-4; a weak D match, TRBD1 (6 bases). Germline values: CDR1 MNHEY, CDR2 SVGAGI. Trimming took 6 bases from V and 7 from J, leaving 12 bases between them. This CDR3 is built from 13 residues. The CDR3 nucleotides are TGTGCCAGCAGAAGGGGCAGGGGTGAAAAACTGTTTTTT. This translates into CASRRGRGEKLFF.

CDR3 bases: TGTGCCAGCAGCTTGGTCAGCGGGGGGGCCACCGGGGAGCTGTTTTTT. Translation gives CASSLVSGGATGELFF. The chain is built from TRBV7-3 and TRBJ2-2; 10 bases match TRBD2. Trimming took 3 bases from V and 4 from J; bases not matched to a gene: 5. The germline V gene has CDR1 SGHTA and CDR2 FQGTGA. This CDR3 is built from 16 residues.

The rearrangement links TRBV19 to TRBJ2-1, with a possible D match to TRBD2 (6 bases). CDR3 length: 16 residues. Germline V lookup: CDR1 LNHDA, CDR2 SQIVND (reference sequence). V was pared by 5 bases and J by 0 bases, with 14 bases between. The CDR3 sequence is CASSQPAGPSYNEQFF. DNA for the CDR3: TGTGCCAGTAGTCAACCAGCGGGTCCCTCCTACAATGAGCAGTTCTTC.

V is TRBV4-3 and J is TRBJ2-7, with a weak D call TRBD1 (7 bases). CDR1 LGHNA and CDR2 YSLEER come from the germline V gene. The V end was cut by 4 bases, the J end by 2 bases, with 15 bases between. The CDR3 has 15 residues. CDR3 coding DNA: TGCGCCAGCAGCCCACGACAGGGAGGACCCTACGAGCAGTACTTC. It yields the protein CASSPRQGGPYEQYF.

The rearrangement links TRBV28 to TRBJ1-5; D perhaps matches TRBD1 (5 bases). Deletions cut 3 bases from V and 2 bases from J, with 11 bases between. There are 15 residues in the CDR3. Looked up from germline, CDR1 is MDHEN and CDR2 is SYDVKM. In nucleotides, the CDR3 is TGTGCCAGCAGTTTGGGGGGTGTGGGCAATCAGCCCCAGCATTTT. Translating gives CASSLGGVGNQPQHF. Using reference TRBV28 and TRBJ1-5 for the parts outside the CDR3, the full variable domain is DVKVTQSSRYLVKRTGEKVFLECVQDMDHENMFWYRQDPGLGLRLIYFSYDVKMKEKGDIPEGYSVSREKKERFSLILESASTNQTSMYLCASSLGGVGNQPQHFGDGTRLSIL.

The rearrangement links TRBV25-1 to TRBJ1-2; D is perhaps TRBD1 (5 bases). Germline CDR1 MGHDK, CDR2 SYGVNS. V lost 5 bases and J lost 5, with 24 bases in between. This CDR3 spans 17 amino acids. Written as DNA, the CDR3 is TGTGCCAGCAGTTCAACTTCCCGATCGACAGCCTCGTATGGCTACACCTTC. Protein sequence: CASSSTSRSTASYGYTF.